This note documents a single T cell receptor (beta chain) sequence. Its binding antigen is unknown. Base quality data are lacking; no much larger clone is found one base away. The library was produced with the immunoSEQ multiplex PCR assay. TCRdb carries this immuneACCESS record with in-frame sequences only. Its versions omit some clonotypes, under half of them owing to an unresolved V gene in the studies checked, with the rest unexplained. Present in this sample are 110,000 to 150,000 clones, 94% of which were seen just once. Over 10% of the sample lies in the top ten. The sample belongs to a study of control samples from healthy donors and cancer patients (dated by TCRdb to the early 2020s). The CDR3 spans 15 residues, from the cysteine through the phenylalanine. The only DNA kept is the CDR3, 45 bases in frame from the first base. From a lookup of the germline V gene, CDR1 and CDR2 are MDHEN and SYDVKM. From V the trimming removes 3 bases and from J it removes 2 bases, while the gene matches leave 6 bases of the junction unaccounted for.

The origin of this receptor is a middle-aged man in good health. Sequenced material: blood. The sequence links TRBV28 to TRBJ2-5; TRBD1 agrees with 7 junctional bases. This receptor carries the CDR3 CASSLTGQEQETQYF. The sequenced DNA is TGTGCCAGCAGTTTGACCGGACAGGAACAAGAGACCCAGTACTTC.